These 6 T cell receptor beta chains originate from one sample sequenced in a study of siplizumab effects on memory and regulatory T cells. Measured with immunoSEQ multiplex PCR; TCRdb has only the in-frame clones, and not every one. The table has 92,000 or so clones, approximately 90% seen once; the top ten hold about 16%. Material for sequencing was CD4+ T cells sorted from blood. These receptors were collected from a human donor in good health.

CDR3 in DNA: TGCGCCAGCAGCCAAGACGCCAGGGGAGGAGGCGAGCAGTACTTC. Its protein is CASSQDARGGGEQYF. This chain joins TRBV4-3 and TRBJ2-7; D is tentatively TRBD1 or TRBD2 (6 bases each). CDR3 length equals 15 residues. Germline V lookup: CDR1 LGHNA, CDR2 YSLEER. V was pared by 0 bases and J by 6 bases, with 15 bases between.

The chain is built from TRBV4-1 and TRBJ2-7, with D tentatively TRBD1 (5 bases). CDR1 and CDR2 from the germline V gene are MGHRA and YSYEKL. The CDR3 length is 14 residues. V gave up 6 bases and J gave up 1 base, with 13 bases separating them. The CDR3 is CASSRETVSYEQYF. For the CDR3, the DNA is TGCGCCAGCAGTCGCGAGACAGTATCCTACGAGCAGTACTTC.

This chain joins TRBV2 and TRBJ2-1, with 9 positions matching TRBD2. Germline lookup yields CDR1 SNHLY and CDR2 FYNNEI. Trimming took 10 bases from V and 6 from J; bases not matched to a gene: 10. This CDR3 is 14 amino acids long. The CDR3 bases are TGTGCCACCAAACCTCTAGCGGGGAGCAATGAGCAGTTCTTC. This sequence encodes CATKPLAGSNEQFF.

This chain links TRBV29-1 with TRBJ1-1, with D possibly TRBD1 on 6 matching bases. The length of the CDR3 is 13 residues. The germline gives CDR1 SQVTM, CDR2 ANQGSEA. CDR3 sequence: CSVQGKENTEAFF. CDR3 DNA sequence: TGCAGTGTCCAGGGGAAGGAGAACACTGAAGCTTTCTTT.

The chain combines TRBV30 with TRBJ2-5; D tentatively fits TRBD1 or TRBD2 (7 bases each). The CDR3 sequence is 15 residues long. Germline lookup yields CDR1 GTSNPN and CDR2 SVGIG (reference sequence). With 2 bases removed from V and 5 bases from J, the gap between germline ends came to 18 bases. CDR3 nucleotides: TGTGCCTGGAGTACTCCGACAGGGAGGGAGGAGACCCAGTACTTC. Amino acids: CAWSTPTGREETQYF.

The chain recombines TRBV19 with TRBJ1-2; unclear D gene. The CDR3 has 12 amino acids. Germline CDR1 LNHDA, CDR2 SQIVND (reference sequence). The ends were cut back, 3 bases at V and 4 bases at J, with 6 bases in the middle. The chain's CDR3 is CASSISGYGYTF. The CDR3 bases are TGTGCCAGTAGTATCAGCGGCTATGGCTACACCTTC.